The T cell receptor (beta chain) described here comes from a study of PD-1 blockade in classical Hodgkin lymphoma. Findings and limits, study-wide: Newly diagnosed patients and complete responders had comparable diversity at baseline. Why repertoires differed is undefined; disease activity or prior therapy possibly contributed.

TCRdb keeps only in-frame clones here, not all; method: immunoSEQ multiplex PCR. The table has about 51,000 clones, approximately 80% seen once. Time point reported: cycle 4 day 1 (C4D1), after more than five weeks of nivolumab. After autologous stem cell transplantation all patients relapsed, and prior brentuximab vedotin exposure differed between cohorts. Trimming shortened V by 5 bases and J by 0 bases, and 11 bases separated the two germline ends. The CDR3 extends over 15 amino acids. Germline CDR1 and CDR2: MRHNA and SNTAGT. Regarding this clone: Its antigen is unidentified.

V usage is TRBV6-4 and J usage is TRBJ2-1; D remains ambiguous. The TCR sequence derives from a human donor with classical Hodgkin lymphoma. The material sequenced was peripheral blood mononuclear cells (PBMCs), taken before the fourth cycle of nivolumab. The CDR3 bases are TGTGCCAGCAGTAAAACGGGCGACTCCTACAATGAGCAGTTCTTC. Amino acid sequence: CASSKTGDSYNEQFF.